One sample yielded the 22 T cell receptor beta chains listed below, sequenced in a study of blood T cell repertoires in COVID-19. Profiled with immunoSEQ multiplex PCR; TCRdb holds only in-frame clones, not every one. Among tens of thousands of clones listed, around 67% were seen once. Material for sequencing was peripheral blood. The source is a man aged 55-75 years with acute or convalescent COVID-19.

The rearrangement links TRBV24-1 to TRBJ2-2, with TRBD2 matching over 13 bases. J was trimmed by 0 bases and V by 5 bases; bases with no gene match: 5. The CDR3 loop spans 18 amino acids. Germline assignment: CDR1 KGHDR and CDR2 SFDVKD. The CDR3 loop is CATSALTSGGPNTGELFF. The CDR3 nucleotides are TGTGCCACCAGTGCGCTGACTAGCGGGGGGCCGAACACCGGGGAGCTGTTTTTT.

V is TRBV6-5 and J is TRBJ1-5; tentative D call: TRBD1 (5 bases). CDR1 and CDR2 from the germline V gene are MNHEY and SVGAGI. CDR3 length: 14 amino acids. The V end was cut by 7 bases, the J end by 5 bases, with 15 bases between. Written as DNA, the CDR3 is TGTGCCAGCAAAGTCCCAGGGCCCCATCAGCCCCAGCATTTT. It is translated as CASKVPGPHQPQHF.

CDR3 sequence (DNA): TGTGCCAGCAGCCAAGGAAGGGCTAGCGGGGGTAATGAGCAGTTCTTC. It encodes CASSQGRASGGNEQFF. The V and J genes are TRBV14 and TRBJ2-1, with 10 bases fitting TRBD2. V gave up 1 base and J gave up 7 bases; unmatched junction bases: 7. There are 16 residues in the CDR3. Germline loops: CDR1 SGHDN, CDR2 FVKESK.

CDR3 protein: CASSLSVLAGGDTQYF. CDR3 coding DNA: TGTGCCAGCAGTTTATCGGTACTAGCGGGGGGAGATACGCAGTATTTT. This chain connects TRBV27 to TRBJ2-3; 12 positions agree with TRBD2. CDR1 and CDR2 (germline): MNHEY, SMNVEV (reference sequence). Germline trimming cut 0 bases from V and 5 bases from J; bases unmatched to any gene: 3. The CDR3 is 16 residues long.

Note on this clone: The identical CDR3 is also encoded by other nucleotide sequences in the sample. This chain uses TRBV11-3 with TRBJ1-1; TRBD1 matches at 7 bases. CDR1 is SGHNT and CDR2 is YENEEA in the germline V gene. The CDR3 spans 15 residues. The trim removed 5 bases at V and 5 bases at J, leaving 11 bases unmatched. CDR3 coding DNA: TGTGCCAGCAGCCTAGGGGGCAGGGGGAGTACTGAAGCTTTCTTT. It encodes CASSLGGRGSTEAFF.

The chain recombines TRBV27 with TRBJ1-2; D call uncertain. V gave up 2 bases and J gave up 6 bases, with 10 bases separating them. The CDR3 is 13 residues long. Germline CDR1 MNHEY, CDR2 SMNVEV (reference sequence). Here the CDR3 reads CASSLLGGNGYTF. CDR3 coding DNA: TGTGCCAGCAGTTTACTAGGAGGTAATGGCTACACCTTC.

The rearrangement joins TRBV6-1 to TRBJ2-5, with D perhaps matching TRBD2 (6 bases). The germline CDR1 and CDR2 sequences are MNHNS and SASEGT. There are 14 residues in the CDR3. With 2 bases removed from V and 4 bases from J, the gap between germline ends came to 11 bases. CDR3 residues: CASSERGLSETQYF. CDR3 in DNA: TGTGCCAGCAGTGAACGGGGGTTATCAGAGACCCAGTACTTC.

The V gene is TRBV28, the J gene TRBJ1-4; tentative D call: TRBD1 (5 bases). Germline CDR1 and CDR2: MDHEN and SYDVKM. V was trimmed by 5 bases and J by 4 bases, leaving 14 bases between them. The CDR3 runs 15 residues. Here the CDR3 reads CASSIPSGVNEKLFF. The CDR3 region has the DNA TGTGCCAGCAGTATTCCATCGGGGGTTAATGAAAAACTGTTTTTT.

The V call is TRBV7-9, the J call TRBJ2-7; 14 bases map to TRBD2. The V segment lost 5 bases and the J segment 5 bases; nucleotides outside the gene matches: 5. The V gene's germline CDR1 is SEHNR and CDR2 FQNEAQ (reference sequence). The CDR3 spans 15 residues. The CDR3 DNA reads TGTGCCAGCAGCAAGGGACTAGCGGGAGTCGACGAGCAGTACTTC. Protein: CASSKGLAGVDEQYF.

The chain has TRBV11-2 and TRBJ1-1, with 7 positions matching TRBD1. The CDR3 runs to 15 residues. V trimming: 4 bases; J trimming: 3 bases; junction bases outside the gene matches: 8. Germline V CDR1 and CDR2: SGHAT, FQNNGV. The CDR3 DNA sequence: TGTGCCAGCAGCTCACTAACAGGGGTGCACACTGAAGCTTTCTTT. Its protein is CASSSLTGVHTEAFF.

The chain has TRBV5-1 and TRBJ2-2, with D perhaps TRBD1 (5 bases). The CDR3 length is 16 residues. Germline CDR1 is SGHRS and CDR2 is YFSETQ. Deletions cut 2 bases from V and 0 bases from J, with 11 bases between. In DNA, the CDR3 is TGCGCCAGCAGCTTCGAGACAGTTTCGAACACCGGGGAGCTGTTTTTT. Encoded protein: CASSFETVSNTGELFF.

This chain joins TRBV21-1 and TRBJ2-7; whether TRBD1, the table's D call, matches the DNA was not checked. TRBV21-1 is reported as a pseudogene. The CDR3 is 18 residues long. Here the CDR3 DNA reads TGTGCCAGCAGCAAAGAGGAGGAGGACGGACAGAGCTCCTACGAGCAGTACTTC. Translated, it gives CASSKEEEDGQSSYEQYF.

The chain recombines TRBV10-3 with TRBJ2-1; D is perhaps TRBD2 (7 bases). The CDR3 contains 15 residues. CDR1 is ENHRY and CDR2 is SYGVKD in the germline V gene. Trimming stripped 3 bases from V and 4 bases from J, with 13 bases between. CDR3 in amino acids: CAISESEGGYNEQFF. The DNA for the CDR3 is TGTGCCATCAGTGAATCGGAGGGGGGGTACAATGAGCAGTTCTTC.

This chain uses TRBV19 with TRBJ2-2, with 13 bases that match TRBD2. The CDR3 covers 16 residues. CDR1 is LNHDA and CDR2 is SQIVND in the germline V gene (reference sequence). J was trimmed by 7 bases and V by 4 bases; bases with no gene match: 6. The CDR3 sequence: CASSTETSGGDGELFF. CDR3 in DNA: TGTGCCAGTAGTACCGAAACTAGCGGGGGGGACGGGGAGCTGTTTTTT. Using reference TRBV19 and TRBJ2-2 for the parts outside the CDR3, the full variable domain is DGGITQSPKYLFRKEGQNVTLSCEQNLNHDAMYWYRQDPGQGLRLIYYSQIVNDFQKGDIAEGYSVSREKKESFPLTVTSAQKNPTAFYLCASSTETSGGDGELFFGEGSRLTVL.

This clone was found a few times. The V gene is TRBV5-8, the J gene TRBJ2-7; 7 nucleotides line up with TRBD1. This CDR3 contains 14 residues. V lost 3 bases, J lost 3 bases, and 6 bases stayed unmatched. Germline loops: CDR1 SGHTS, CDR2 YDEGEE. The CDR3 spells CASSSYRGGYEQYV. In nucleotides, the CDR3 is TGTGCCAGCAGCTCGTACAGGGGTGGCTACGAGCAGTACGTC.

The sample holds one count of this clone. The rearrangement links TRBV30 to TRBJ1-2; maybe TRBD1 (5 bases). This CDR3 is built from 16 residues. Germline V gene sequence: CDR1 GTSNPN, CDR2 SVGIG (reference sequence). Trimming pared 0 bases from V and 5 bases from J, leaving 19 bases between. The CDR3 DNA is TGTGCCTGGAGTGTAACGGGGAGGGGAACAAGATATGGCTACACCTTC. This sequence encodes CAWSVTGRGTRYGYTF.

This clone occurred once. The chain couples TRBV2 to TRBJ2-5; TRBD2 might be the D (6 bases). Looked up from germline, CDR1 is SNHLY and CDR2 is FYNNEI. The CDR3 extends over 17 amino acids. V lost 1 base, J lost 0 bases, and 15 bases lay in between. CDR3 coding DNA: TGTGCCAGCAGTGAAGGGGAAGGCGGGACCTACCAAGAGACCCAGTACTTC. Translation gives CASSEGEGGTYQETQYF.

This clone has just one count. The chain joins TRBV19 to TRBJ2-3, with D possibly matching TRBD1 (6 bases). Trimming took 7 bases from V and 2 from J, leaving 16 bases between them. CDR1 and CDR2 from the germline V gene are LNHDA and SQIVND (reference sequence). This CDR3 has 15 amino acids. CDR3 nucleotide sequence: TGTGCCAGTAAGGGGGTTATCGACTTCACAGATACGCAGTATTTT. Translating it yields CASKGVIDFTDTQYF.

Notes on this clone: This specimen includes other DNA sequences encoding the same CDR3. The chain carries TRBV27 and TRBJ1-2; the D gene is possibly TRBD1 (5 bases). Germline assignment: CDR1 MNHEY and CDR2 SMNVEV (reference sequence). V lost 3 bases, J lost 4 bases, and 9 bases lay in between. This CDR3 has 13 residues. Here the CDR3 reads CASSFQGGYGYTF. CDR3 DNA sequence: TGTGCCAGCAGTTTCCAGGGCGGCTATGGCTACACCTTC.

This clone was counted only a few times. This sequence joins TRBV2 and TRBJ2-1, with 7 bases matching TRBD1. The CDR3 is made up of 13 amino acids. The germline V gene has CDR1 SNHLY and CDR2 FYNNEI. With V trimmed by 8 bases and J by 7 bases, 8 bases remained unmatched. The DNA of the CDR3 is TGTGCCAGCTTGGGACAGAACGGAAATGAGCAGTTCTTC. Its translation: CASLGQNGNEQFF. Filled out from reference TRBV2 and TRBJ2-1, the complete variable domain reads EPEVTQTPSHQVTQMGQEVILRCVPISNHLYFYWYRQILGQKVEFLVSFYNNEISEKSEIFDDQFSVERPDGSNFTLKIRSTKLEDSAMYFCASLGQNGNEQFFGPGTRLTVL.

The chain links TRBV19 to TRBJ2-7; 10 positions agree with TRBD1. Germline CDR1 LNHDA, CDR2 SQIVND (reference sequence). The CDR3 totals 14 residues. V was clipped by 5 bases and J by 2 bases; unmatched bases: 3. CDR3 sequence reads: CASSVGQGTYEQYF. The CDR3 coding sequence is TGTGCCAGTAGTGTGGGACAGGGGACCTACGAGCAGTACTTC.

The V gene is TRBV5-1, the J gene TRBJ2-2; D ambiguous. Per germline, CDR1 SGHRS and CDR2 YFSETQ. V dropped 2 bases and J dropped 5 bases, with 7 bases sitting between them. This CDR3 has 13 residues. The CDR3 region has the DNA TGCGCCAGCAGCTTCCGAGGAACCGGGGAGCTGTTTTTT. It translates to CASSFRGTGELFF. Full variable domain (missing parts from reference TRBV5-1 and TRBJ2-2): KAGVTQTPRYLIKTRGQQVTLSCSPISGHRSVSWYQQTPGQGLQFLFEYFSETQRNKGNFPGRFSGRQFSNSRSEMNVSTLELGDSALYLCASSFRGTGELFFGEGSRLTVL.